These 4 T cell receptor beta chains were all obtained from the same sample, sequenced in a study of blood T cell repertoires in COVID-19. Data came from immunoSEQ multiplex PCR; TCRdb stores just in-frame clones and leaves some out. The sample holds 75,000 to 95,000 clones, 90% seen once. The sequenced material came from peripheral blood. Source of these receptors: a man aged 60-69 years with acute or convalescent COVID-19.

V gene TRBV6-1 combines with J gene TRBJ2-3, with 8 bases identical to TRBD2. V lost 2 bases to trimming and J lost 5 bases; unmatched junction nucleotides: 3. CDR1 and CDR2 (germline): MNHNS, SASEGT. The CDR3 totals 14 residues. The chain's CDR3 is CASSERGLVDTQYF. CDR3 DNA: TGTGCCAGCAGTGAAAGGGGACTAGTAGATACGCAGTATTTT.

The count of this clone is one. The chain links TRBV6-1 to TRBJ1-4; D may be TRBD1 (6 bases). The germline CDR1 and CDR2 sequences are MNHNS and SASEGT. The CDR3 extends over 16 amino acids. Trimming removed 3 bases from V and 10 bases from J, with 21 bases in between. DNA of the CDR3: TGTGCCAGCAGTGAGGGTTGGCTCGGGGACACCGGAAAACTGTTTTTT. Protein sequence: CASSEGWLGDTGKLFF.

This clone was observed a single time. This chain joins TRBV19 and TRBJ1-4; TRBD1 matches at 7 bases. Germline CDR1 LNHDA, CDR2 SQIVND (reference sequence). V lost 9 bases and J lost 6; bases outside the gene matches: 10. This CDR3 is built from 14 residues. CDR3 sequence reads: CASRVAGTDEKLFF. The CDR3 bases are TGTGCCAGCCGGGTAGCGGGGACAGATGAAAAACTGTTTTTT.

V and J are TRBV11-2 and TRBJ1-4, with a weak D call TRBD1 (6 bases). The CDR3 runs to 14 residues. The ends were cut back, 5 bases at V and 7 bases at J, with 14 bases in the middle. Germline V lookup: CDR1 SGHAT, CDR2 FQNNGV. The chain's CDR3 is CASSLRGGSEKLFF. Written as DNA, the CDR3 is TGTGCCAGCAGCCTCAGGGGAGGGTCTGAAAAACTGTTTTTT.